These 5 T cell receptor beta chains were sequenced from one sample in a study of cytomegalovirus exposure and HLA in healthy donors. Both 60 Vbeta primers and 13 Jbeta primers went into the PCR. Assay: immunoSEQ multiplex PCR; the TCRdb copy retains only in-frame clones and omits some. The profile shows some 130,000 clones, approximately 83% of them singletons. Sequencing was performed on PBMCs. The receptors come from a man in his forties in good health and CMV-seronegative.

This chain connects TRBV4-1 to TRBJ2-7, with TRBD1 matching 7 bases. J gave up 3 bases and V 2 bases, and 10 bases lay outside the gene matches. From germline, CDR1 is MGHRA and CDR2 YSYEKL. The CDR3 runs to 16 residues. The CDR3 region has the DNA TGCGCCAGCAGCCAACCCCCTGAGCAGGGGGTCTACGAGCAGTACTTC. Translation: CASSQPPEQGVYEQYF.

CDR3: CASSPAGVAKNIQYF. CDR3 nucleotides: TGTGCCAGCTCACCGGCAGGGGTGGCCAAAAACATTCAGTACTTC. The rearrangement uses TRBV18 and TRBJ2-4, with D maybe TRBD1 (6 bases). Germline CDR1 KGHSH, CDR2 LQKENI. The CDR3 is 15 amino acids. Trimming pared 3 bases from V and 1 base from J, leaving 10 bases between.

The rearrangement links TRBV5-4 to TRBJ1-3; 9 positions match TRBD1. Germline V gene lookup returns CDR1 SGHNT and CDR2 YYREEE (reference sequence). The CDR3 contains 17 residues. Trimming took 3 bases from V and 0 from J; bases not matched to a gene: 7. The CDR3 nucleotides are TGTGCCAGCAGCTCCCGGGACAGGGCCGTCTCTGGAAACACCATATATTTT. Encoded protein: CASSSRDRAVSGNTIYF. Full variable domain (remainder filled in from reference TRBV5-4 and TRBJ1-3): ETGVTQSPTHLIKTRGQQVTLRCSSQSGHNTVSWYQQALGQGPQFIFQYYREEENGRGNFPPRFSGLQFPNYSSELNVNALELDDSALYLCASSSRDRAVSGNTIYFGEGSWLTVV.

In nucleotides, the CDR3 is TGTGCCAGCAGTTACTCGATGTTAACGGCGGATTCACCCCTCCACTTT. Translating it yields CASSYSMLTADSPLHF. The V gene is TRBV6-5, the J gene TRBJ1-6; D not resolved. The CDR3 has 16 amino acids. Deletions cut 0 bases from V and 8 bases from J, with 14 bases between. Germline assignment: CDR1 MNHEY and CDR2 SVGAGI.

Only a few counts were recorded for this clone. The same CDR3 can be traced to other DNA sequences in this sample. The CDR3 sequence is CAWSADQGASGYTF. CDR3 bases: TGTGCCTGGAGTGCCGACCAGGGGGCTAGCGGCTACACCTTC. The rearrangement uses TRBV30 and TRBJ1-2; 8 bases match TRBD1. The CDR3 is made up of 14 amino acids. V lost 1 base, J lost 8 bases, and 9 bases stayed unmatched. CDR1 and CDR2 from the germline V gene are GTSNPN and SVGIG (reference sequence).